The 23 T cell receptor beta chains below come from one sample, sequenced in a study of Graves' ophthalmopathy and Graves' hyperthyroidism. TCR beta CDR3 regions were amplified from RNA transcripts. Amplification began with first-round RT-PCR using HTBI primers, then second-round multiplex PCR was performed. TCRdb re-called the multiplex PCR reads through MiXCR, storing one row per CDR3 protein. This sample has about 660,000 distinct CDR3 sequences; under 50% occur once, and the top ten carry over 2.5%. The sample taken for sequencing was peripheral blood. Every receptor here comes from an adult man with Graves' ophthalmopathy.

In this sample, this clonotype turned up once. The CDR3 DNA reads as TGTGCCAGCAGCGTAGAACAGGGAGGGGAAAGTACTGAAGCTTTCTTT. Amino acids: CASSVEQGGESTEAFF. The V and J genes are TRBV9 and TRBJ1-1, with a tentative D call TRBD1 (6 bases). This CDR3 has 16 amino acids. V dropped 0 bases and J dropped 5 bases, with 17 bases sitting between them. From germline, CDR1 is SGDLS and CDR2 YYNGEE.

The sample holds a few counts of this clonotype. CDR3 sequence: CASSQVGGTEAFF. The CDR3 DNA follows: TGTGCCAGCAGCCAAGTGGGGGGCACTGAAGCTTTCTTT. The genes are TRBV14 and TRBJ1-1; a possible D gene is TRBD1 (5 bases). The germline gives CDR1 SGHDN, CDR2 FVKESK. Deletions cut 1 base from V and 4 bases from J, with 7 bases between. The CDR3 runs to 13 residues.

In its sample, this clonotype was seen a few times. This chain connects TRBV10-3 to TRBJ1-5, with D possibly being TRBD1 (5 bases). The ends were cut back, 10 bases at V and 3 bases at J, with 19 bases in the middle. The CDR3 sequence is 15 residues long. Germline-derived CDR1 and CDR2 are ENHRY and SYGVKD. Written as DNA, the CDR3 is TGTGCCAGTACCCCCGGGGGGGGTTACAATCAGCCCCAGCATTTT. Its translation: CASTPGGGYNQPQHF.

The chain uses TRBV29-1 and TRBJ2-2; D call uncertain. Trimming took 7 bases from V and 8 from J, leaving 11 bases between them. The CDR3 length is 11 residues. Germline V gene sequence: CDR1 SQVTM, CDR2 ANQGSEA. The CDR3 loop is CSALAIGELFF. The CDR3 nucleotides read TGCAGCGCACTGGCTATTGGGGAGCTGTTTTTT.

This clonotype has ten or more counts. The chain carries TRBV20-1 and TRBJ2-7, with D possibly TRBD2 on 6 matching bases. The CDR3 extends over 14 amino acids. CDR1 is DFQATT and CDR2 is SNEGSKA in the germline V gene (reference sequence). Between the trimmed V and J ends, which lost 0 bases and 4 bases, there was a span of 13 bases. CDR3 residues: CSARDRKGTYEQYF. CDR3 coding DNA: TGCAGTGCTAGAGATCGGAAGGGGACTTACGAGCAGTACTTC.

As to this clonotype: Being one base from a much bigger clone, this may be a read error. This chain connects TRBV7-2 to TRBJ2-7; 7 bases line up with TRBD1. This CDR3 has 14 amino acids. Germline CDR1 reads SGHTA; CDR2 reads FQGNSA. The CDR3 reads CAGSADRVTYEQYF. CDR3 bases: TGTGCCGGCAGCGCCGACAGGGTGACCTACGAGCAGTACTTC.

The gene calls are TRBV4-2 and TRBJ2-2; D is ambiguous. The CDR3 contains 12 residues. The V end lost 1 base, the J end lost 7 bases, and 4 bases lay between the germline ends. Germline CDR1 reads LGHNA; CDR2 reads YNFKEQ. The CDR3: CASSQVSGELFF. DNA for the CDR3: TGTGCCAGCAGCCAAGTTAGCGGGGAGCTGTTTTTT.

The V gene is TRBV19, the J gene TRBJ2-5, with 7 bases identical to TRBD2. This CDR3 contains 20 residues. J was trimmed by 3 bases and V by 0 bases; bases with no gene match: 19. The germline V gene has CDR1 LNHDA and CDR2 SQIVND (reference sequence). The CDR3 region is CASSIDLSRAPSGDEETQYF. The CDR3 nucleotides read TGTGCCAGTAGTATAGATCTTTCCCGAGCGCCTAGCGGAGACGAAGAGACCCAGTACTTC.

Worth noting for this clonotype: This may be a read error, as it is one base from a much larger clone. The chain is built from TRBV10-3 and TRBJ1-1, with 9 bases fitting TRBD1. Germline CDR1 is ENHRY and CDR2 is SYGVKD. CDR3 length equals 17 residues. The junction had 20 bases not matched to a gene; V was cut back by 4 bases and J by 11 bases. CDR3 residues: CAISVSGTGSLLVGAFF. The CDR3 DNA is TGTGCCATCAGTGTGTCCGGGACAGGGAGTTTATTGGTGGGGGCTTTCTTT.

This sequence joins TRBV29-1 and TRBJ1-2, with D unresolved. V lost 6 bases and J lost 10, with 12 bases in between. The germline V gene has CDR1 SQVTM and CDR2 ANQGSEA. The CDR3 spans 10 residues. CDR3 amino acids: CSVPLMDYTF. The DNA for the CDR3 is TGCAGCGTCCCCTTGATGGACTACACCTTC.

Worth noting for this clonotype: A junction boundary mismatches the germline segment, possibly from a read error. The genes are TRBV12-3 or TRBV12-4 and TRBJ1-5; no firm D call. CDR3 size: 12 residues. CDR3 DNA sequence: TGTACCAGCAGGCAGGCAAATCAGCCCCAGCATTTT. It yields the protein CTSRQANQPQHF.

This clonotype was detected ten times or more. CDR3 sequence reads: CSASASAETQYF. The CDR3 DNA reads as TGCAGTGCTAGTGCCTCAGCGGAGACCCAGTACTTC. The chain joins TRBV20-1 to TRBJ2-5; no clear D gene. Germline CDR1 reads DFQATT; CDR2 reads SNEGSKA (reference sequence). CDR3 length equals 12 residues. The germline V and J ends were trimmed by 3 bases and 5 bases, with 10 bases remaining between them.

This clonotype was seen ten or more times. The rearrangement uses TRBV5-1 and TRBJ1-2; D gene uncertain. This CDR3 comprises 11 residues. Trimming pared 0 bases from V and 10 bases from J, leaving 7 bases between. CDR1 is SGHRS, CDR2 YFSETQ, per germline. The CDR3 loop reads CASSLGLFYTF. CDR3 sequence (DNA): TGCGCCAGCAGCTTGGGACTTTTCTACACCTTC.

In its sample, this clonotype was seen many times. The CDR3 region has the DNA TGTGCCAGTAGTATACCCCTCCACTTT. Translating it yields CASSIPLHF. The chain combines TRBV19 with TRBJ1-6; D uncertain. In germline, CDR1 is LNHDA, CDR2 SQIVND (reference sequence). V shed 2 bases and J shed 13 bases, with 0 bases lying between them. The CDR3 totals 9 residues.

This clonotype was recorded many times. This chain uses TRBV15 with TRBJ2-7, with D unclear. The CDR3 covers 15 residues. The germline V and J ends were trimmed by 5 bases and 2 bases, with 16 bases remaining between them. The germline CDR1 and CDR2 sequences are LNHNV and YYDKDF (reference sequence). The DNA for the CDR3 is TGTGCCACCAGCCCCCGCGCCGTAACACCCTACGAGCAGTACTTC. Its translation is CATSPRAVTPYEQYF.

The CDR3 loop reads CSVVGQGSASYVLTF. CDR3 in DNA: TGCAGCGTGGTTGGACAGGGATCGGCCTCCTACGTCCTGACTTTC. This chain connects TRBV29-1 to TRBJ2-6; 8 bases align to TRBD1. This CDR3 is 15 amino acids long. Per the germline V gene, CDR1 is SQVTM and CDR2 is ANQGSEA. V lost 6 bases and J lost 11; bases outside the gene matches: 15.

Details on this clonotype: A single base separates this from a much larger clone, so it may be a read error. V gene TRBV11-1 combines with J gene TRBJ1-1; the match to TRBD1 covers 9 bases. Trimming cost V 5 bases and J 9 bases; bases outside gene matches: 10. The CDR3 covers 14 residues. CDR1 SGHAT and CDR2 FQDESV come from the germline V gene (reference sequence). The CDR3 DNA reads TGTGCCAGCAGCCGACTGACAGGGGGGACTAAAGCTTTCTTT. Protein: CASSRLTGGTKAFF.

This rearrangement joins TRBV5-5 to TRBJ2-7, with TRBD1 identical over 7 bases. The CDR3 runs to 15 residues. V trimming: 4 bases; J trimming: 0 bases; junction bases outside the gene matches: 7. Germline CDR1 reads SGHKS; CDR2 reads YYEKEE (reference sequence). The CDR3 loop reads CASSPTGAYSYEQYF. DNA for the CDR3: TGTGCCAGCAGCCCAACAGGGGCCTACTCCTACGAGCAGTACTTC.

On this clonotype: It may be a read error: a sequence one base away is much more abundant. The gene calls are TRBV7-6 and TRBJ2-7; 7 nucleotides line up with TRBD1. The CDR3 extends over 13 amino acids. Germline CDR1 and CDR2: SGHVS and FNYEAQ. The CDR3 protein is CGSSLGPGGEQYF. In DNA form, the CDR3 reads TGTGGCAGCAGCTTAGGACCAGGGGGAGAGCAGTACTTC.

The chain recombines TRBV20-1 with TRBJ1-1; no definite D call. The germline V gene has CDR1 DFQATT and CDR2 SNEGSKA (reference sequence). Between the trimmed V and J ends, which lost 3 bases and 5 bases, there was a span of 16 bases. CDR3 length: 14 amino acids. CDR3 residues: CSASGSPARTEAFF. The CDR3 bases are TGCAGTGCTAGCGGGAGCCCCGCGAGGACTGAAGCTTTCTTT.

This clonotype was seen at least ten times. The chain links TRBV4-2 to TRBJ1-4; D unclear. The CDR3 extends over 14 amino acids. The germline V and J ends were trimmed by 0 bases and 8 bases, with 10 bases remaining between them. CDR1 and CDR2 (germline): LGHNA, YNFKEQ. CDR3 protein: CASSQDRATEKLFF. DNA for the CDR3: TGTGCCAGCAGCCAAGATAGGGCCACGGAAAAACTGTTTTTT.

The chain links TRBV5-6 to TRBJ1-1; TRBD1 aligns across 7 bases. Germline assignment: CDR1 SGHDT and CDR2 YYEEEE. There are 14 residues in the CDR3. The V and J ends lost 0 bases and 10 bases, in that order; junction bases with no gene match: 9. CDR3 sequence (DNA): TGTGCCAGCAGCTTGGCCGGTGGACAGGTGACAGCTTTCTTT. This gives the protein CASSLAGGQVTAFF.

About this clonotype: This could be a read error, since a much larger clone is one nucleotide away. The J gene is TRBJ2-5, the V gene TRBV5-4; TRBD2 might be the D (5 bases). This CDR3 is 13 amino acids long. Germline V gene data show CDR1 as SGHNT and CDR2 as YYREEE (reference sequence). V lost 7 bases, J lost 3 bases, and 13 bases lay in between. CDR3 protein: CASPPLREETQYF. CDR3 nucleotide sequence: TGTGCCAGCCCTCCGTTGAGGGAAGAGACCCAGTACTTC.